This TCR beta chain emerged from a study of blood T cells in healthy people across ages. This clonotype occurred a few times. Germline assignment: CDR1 SQVTM and CDR2 ANQGSEA. The CDR3 has 13 residues. Sample-barcoded 5' priming and a J-beta primer mix drove a second PCR of roughly 6 to 12 cycles. MiXCR, run by TCRdb on the 5' RACE reads, gives a single entry per CDR3 protein. This table has roughly 1,100,000 distinct CDR3 sequences, around 25% appearing once. The same data also went into a second study, on T cells of mothers and their children.

V usage is TRBV29-1 and J usage is TRBJ2-5, with D unclear. The J call may be in error: the DNA end matches TRBJ2-7 better. The clonotype comes from a girl aged 2 to 9 in good health. Sample: blood. This CDR3 is CSVETAGPYEQYF. DNA of the CDR3: TGCAGCGTTGAAACCGCAGGACCCTACGAGCAGTACTTC.